This passage covers 9 T cell receptor beta chains from one sample sequenced in a study of T cell repertoires in cytomegalovirus infection. TCRdb called the reads again in MiXCR, with one record for every CDR3 protein. The sample contains around 120,000 distinct CDR3 sequences, under 50% of which appear only once. Antigens of these TCRs are unknown. Sequencing was performed on CD8+ T cells from cultured PBMCs, taken from culture after CMV antigen stimulation. Source of these receptors: a human donor in good health (CMV status not recorded). Some clones in this sample may be carry-over from other donors' samples.

The chain is built from TRBV5-1 and TRBJ1-3; D not certain. The germline gives CDR1 SGHRS, CDR2 YFSETQ. The CDR3 has 15 amino acids. Trimming took 0 bases from V and 4 from J, leaving 11 bases between them. The CDR3 coding sequence is TGCGCCAGCAGCTTGGATTGGGGAGGCGGAAACACCATATATTTT. The encoded protein is CASSLDWGGGNTIYF. The full variable domain, completed using reference TRBV5-1 and TRBJ1-3, is KAGVTQTPRYLIKTRGQQVTLSCSPISGHRSVSWYQQTPGQGLQFLFEYFSETQRNKGNFPGRFSGRQFSNSRSEMNVSTLELGDSALYLCASSLDWGGGNTIYFGEGSWLTVV.

This clonotype turned up a few times. The rearrangement uses TRBV7-4 and TRBJ2-7; D possibly matches TRBD1 or TRBD2 (5 bases each). Germline values: CDR1 SGHVT, CDR2 SQSDAQ. CDR3 length: 16 amino acids. Trimming pared 5 bases from V and 4 bases from J, leaving 21 bases between. The CDR3 DNA reads TGTGCCAGCAGCCCTCCGGGACCTACTCTCGGGTACGAGCAGTACTTC. This translates into CASSPPGPTLGYEQYF.

The chain employs TRBV9 and TRBJ2-1, with D possibly TRBD1 on 6 matching bases. Germline lookup yields CDR1 SGDLS and CDR2 YYNGEE. V lost 3 bases and J 6 bases, leaving 22 bases between the germline ends. The CDR3 is made up of 17 amino acids. The CDR3 loop is CASSAPLETGSSNEQFF. As DNA, the CDR3 is TGTGCCAGCAGCGCCCCCCTTGAAACAGGGTCAAGCAATGAGCAGTTCTTC.

This clonotype was found many times. The rearrangement links TRBV4-1 to TRBJ2-7, with D tentatively TRBD2 (5 bases). Per germline, CDR1 MGHRA and CDR2 YSYEKL. V shed 0 bases and J shed 5 bases, with 14 bases lying between them. The CDR3 has 15 residues. CDR3 coding DNA: TGCGCCAGCAGCCAAGATAATATGTCCGGGAACGAGCAGTACTTC. Protein: CASSQDNMSGNEQYF.

The rearrangement links TRBV7-6 to TRBJ2-7; 11 nucleotides line up with TRBD1. The ends lost 5 bases at V and 6 bases at J; junction bases unmatched: 6. In germline, CDR1 is SGHVS, CDR2 FNYEAQ. This CDR3 has 14 residues. This CDR3 reads CASSLGGTGGEQYF. CDR3 sequence (DNA): TGTGCCAGCAGCCTAGGGGGGACAGGGGGCGAGCAGTACTTC.

This clonotype was recorded a few times. This sequence joins TRBV6-6 and TRBJ2-1, with 12 bases fitting TRBD2. V shed 5 bases and J 10 bases; nucleotides not matched to a gene: 3. The CDR3 has 13 residues. Germline assignment: CDR1 MNHNY and CDR2 SVGAGI (reference sequence). This chain's CDR3 is CASSLGTSGEQFF. In DNA, the CDR3 is TGTGCCAGCAGTCTGGGGACTAGCGGGGAGCAGTTCTTC.

DNA of the CDR3: TGTGCCAGCAGTGATCCGGGACAGACCTACAATGAGCAGTTCTTC. Encoded protein: CASSDPGQTYNEQFF. The V gene is TRBV2, the J gene TRBJ2-1, with TRBD1 matching over 7 bases. Germline V gene sequence: CDR1 SNHLY, CDR2 FYNNEI. The CDR3 is 15 residues long. Trimming removed 3 bases from V and 2 bases from J; junction bases left unmatched: 4.

Many counts were recorded for this clonotype. This chain joins TRBV18 and TRBJ2-3, with D perhaps matching TRBD2 (6 bases). V was cut by 3 bases and J by 0 bases, with 16 bases left in between. Looked up from germline, CDR1 is KGHSH and CDR2 is LQKENI. The CDR3 extends over 17 amino acids. The CDR3 is CASSPEPGLGSTDTQYF. CDR3 DNA sequence: TGTGCCAGCTCACCCGAACCGGGACTCGGAAGCACAGATACGCAGTATTTT.

In DNA form, the CDR3 reads TGTGCCATCAATACCCTCCGCGGCTACACCTTC. This codes for CAINTLRGYTF. The V call is TRBV10-3, the J call TRBJ1-2; D gene unclear. CDR3 length: 11 amino acids. Germline CDR1 reads ENHRY; CDR2 reads SYGVKD. The ends were cut back, 7 bases at V and 8 bases at J, with 11 bases in the middle.